The 16 T cell receptor beta chains below were found in one sample sequenced in a study of Graves' ophthalmopathy and Graves' hyperthyroidism. Amplification of TCR beta CDR3 regions used RNA transcripts. First-round RT-PCR employed HTBI primers, with a second-round multiplex PCR after it. One entry per CDR3 protein results from TCRdb running MiXCR on the multiplex PCR reads. The table lists 1 million to 1.3 million distinct CDR3 sequences, about two fifths of them singletons. The specimen sequenced was peripheral blood or thyroid tissue (not recorded which). The receptor set was obtained from an adult man with Graves' hyperthyroidism.

On this clonotype: A read error may explain this, as a much larger clone is one base away. The V call is TRBV6-5, the J call TRBJ2-2, with D possibly matching TRBD2 (6 bases). This CDR3 region has 14 residues. CDR1 is MNHEY, CDR2 SVGAGI, per germline. Trimming removed 5 bases from V and 4 bases from J, with 11 bases in between. The CDR3 spells CASSEPGVTGELFF. The CDR3 DNA reads TGTGCCAGCAGTGAGCCGGGGGTCACCGGGGAGCTGTTTTTT.

The chain employs TRBV7-9 and TRBJ1-1; unclear D gene. This CDR3 is built from 15 residues. Per germline, CDR1 SEHNR and CDR2 FQNEAQ (reference sequence). The ends were cut back, 1 base at V and 1 base at J, with 10 bases in the middle. The CDR3 loop is CASSLVSLGNTEAFF. CDR3 DNA sequence: TGTGCCAGCAGCTTAGTAAGTTTGGGGAACACTGAAGCTTTCTTT.

This clonotype was observed many times. This sequence joins TRBV10-3 and TRBJ2-5; 8 bases are shared with TRBD1. Germline values: CDR1 ENHRY, CDR2 SYGVKD. There are 18 residues in the CDR3. Unmatched junction bases numbered 12, after V lost 0 bases and J lost 3 bases. DNA of the CDR3: TGTGCCATCAGTGAGTCTTTGACAGGGGAGATTAGGGAAGAGACCCAGTACTTC. Amino acids: CAISESLTGEIREETQYF.

This clonotype appeared a few times. At one boundary the junction diverges from the germline segment, which might be a read error. The chain combines TRBV7-3 with TRBJ2-7; TRBD2 aligns across 10 bases. The CDR3 runs to 17 residues. CDR1 and CDR2 from the germline V gene are SGHTA and FQGTGA. CDR3 amino acids: CASSLSSGGFDSYEQYF. In DNA form, the CDR3 reads TGCGCCAGCAGCTTGTCTAGCGGGGGATTCGATTCCTACGAGCAGTACTTC.

V and J are TRBV7-9 and TRBJ2-5; weak D call: TRBD1 (5 bases). Germline CDR1 and CDR2: SEHNR and FQNEAQ (reference sequence). The length of the CDR3 is 13 residues. Trimming took 5 bases from V and 9 from J, leaving 16 bases between them. CDR3 loop: CASSLQAGGAQYF. Here the CDR3 DNA reads TGTGCCAGCAGCCTACAGGCCGGTGGGGCCCAGTACTTC.

This clonotype was detected only once. Its ends do not fully match the called genes, so a read error is possible. The rearrangement links TRBV14 to TRBJ1-1; the D is unclear. Germline CDR1 is SGHDN and CDR2 is FVKESK. This CDR3 is 14 amino acids long. CDR3 sequence reads: CASSQAQENTEAFF. CDR3 nucleotide sequence: TGTGCCAGCAGCCAAGCCCAGGAGAACACTGAAGCCTTCTTT.

The chain couples TRBV10-1 to TRBJ2-7; TRBD1 matches at 11 bases. The V segment lost 2 bases and the J segment 9 bases; nucleotides outside the gene matches: 9. Germline CDR1 reads WNHNN; CDR2 reads SYGVQD (reference sequence). This CDR3 comprises 15 residues. Here the CDR3 reads CASSETDRGRSGQYF. The CDR3 DNA is TGCGCCAGCAGTGAGACGGACAGGGGGCGATCGGGGCAGTACTTC.

There are many counts of this clonotype. This rearrangement joins TRBV29-1 to TRBJ1-1, with unresolved D. The CDR3 contains 10 residues. Germline V gene data show CDR1 as SQVTM and CDR2 as ANQGSEA. V was pared by 2 bases and J by 8 bases, with 6 bases between. CDR3: CSVELSEAFF. For the CDR3, the DNA is TGCAGCGTTGAACTTAGCGAAGCTTTCTTT. The full variable domain, with the rest looked up from reference TRBV29-1 and TRBJ1-1, is SAVISQKPSRDICQRGTSLTIQCQVDSQVTMMFWYRQQPGQSLTLIATANQGSEATYESGFVIDKFPISRPNLTFSTLTVSNMSPEDSSIYLCSVELSEAFFGQGTRLTVV.

The CDR3 region has the DNA TGTGCCAGCAATCCACCCCGCGGACACTTCTTGAACACTGAAGCTTTCTTT. Residues: CASNPPRGHFLNTEAFF. The J gene is TRBJ1-1, the V gene TRBV6-5, with D perhaps matching TRBD1 (5 bases). V dropped 7 bases and J dropped 0 bases, with 21 bases sitting between them. The CDR3 is made up of 17 amino acids. The germline gives CDR1 MNHEY, CDR2 SVGAGI.

On this clonotype itself: It may be a read error: a sequence one base away is much more abundant. V gene TRBV27 combines with J gene TRBJ1-6; TRBD1 is a possible D gene (5 bases). CDR1 is MNHEY, CDR2 SMNVEV, per germline (reference sequence). The CDR3 spans 13 residues. The CDR3 region is CASTWGVNSSLHF. As DNA, the CDR3 is TGTGCCAGCACCTGGGGGGTTAATTCATCCCTCCACTTT.

Details on this clonotype: Possible read error: a much larger clone is one base away. The V gene is TRBV7-8, the J gene TRBJ2-5, with D possibly being TRBD1 or TRBD2 (5 bases each). This CDR3 has 16 residues. Germline V gene sequence: CDR1 SGHVS, CDR2 FQNEAQ. CDR3 nucleotide sequence: TGTGCCGGCAGCTACGCCGGGACCGGCGTTGGAGAGACCCAGTACTTC. Amino acids: CAGSYAGTGVGETQYF.

This clonotype was detected only a few times. The V gene is TRBV5-1, the J gene TRBJ2-6; no definite D call. The V gene's germline CDR1 is SGHRS and CDR2 YFSETQ. This CDR3 has 15 amino acids. Trimming took 4 bases from V and 1 from J, leaving 9 bases between them. The CDR3 spells CASSVIASGANVLTF. CDR3 nucleotides: TGCGCCAGCAGCGTGATAGCTTCTGGGGCCAACGTCCTGACTTTC.

The chain couples TRBV6-5 to TRBJ2-3, with D possibly being TRBD2 (6 bases). The V and J ends lost 5 bases and 2 bases respectively, with 11 bases between them. CDR3 length: 14 amino acids. The germline V gene encodes CDR1 MNHEY and CDR2 SVGAGI. CDR3 sequence: CASSHGTSTDTQYF. The CDR3 DNA is TGTGCCAGCAGTCACGGGACTTCCACAGATACGCAGTATTTT.

This clonotype has a handful of counts. This rearrangement joins TRBV19 to TRBJ1-5, with D unclear. The ends were cut back, 7 bases at V and 4 bases at J, with 20 bases in the middle. The CDR3 runs 16 residues. Germline CDR1 and CDR2: LNHDA and SQIVND (reference sequence). Written as DNA, the CDR3 is TGTGCCAGTATTCGGACGAACGCGGTTTCTAATCAGCCCCAGCATTTT. Translated: CASIRTNAVSNQPQHF.

This clonotype was detected a few times. The gene calls are TRBV5-1 and TRBJ1-5, with a tentative D call TRBD1 (5 bases). Deletions cut 4 bases from V and 3 bases from J, with 11 bases between. The CDR3 loop spans 14 amino acids. The germline gives CDR1 SGHRS, CDR2 YFSETQ. CDR3 DNA sequence: TGCGCCAGCAGCCCGTCAGGGACCAATCAGCCCCAGCATTTT. Translated: CASSPSGTNQPQHF.

The chain links TRBV7-6 to TRBJ2-2, with 7 bases fitting TRBD1. Germline CDR1 is SGHVS and CDR2 is FNYEAQ. CDR3 size: 17 residues. Unmatched junction bases numbered 11, after V lost 6 bases and J lost 1 base. CDR3 nucleotide sequence: TGTGCCAGCAGTAGGGGGACAGCAACAGGGAACACCGGGGAGCTGTTTTTT. Translating gives CASSRGTATGNTGELFF.